This TCR beta chain was captured in a study of blood T cell repertoires in COVID-19. Study-wide context: The samples span acute and convalescent COVID-19 from the United States, Italy and Spain. PBMCs, B-cell-depleted T cells, or T cells provided the cDNA or gDNA that made up the material.

This clone was picked up a small number of times. Original analysis: Amplification of reference gene primers was used by the study to estimate nucleated cell counts. Assay: immunoSEQ multiplex PCR; the TCRdb copy retains only in-frame clones and omits some. V and J calls and clone size follow that table, whereas D and trimming were derived from the DNA. The table includes 110,000 or so clones, 65% to 90% detected once. CDR1 and CDR2 (germline): GTSNPN, SVGIG (reference sequence). Trimming removed 8 bases at V and 3 bases at J, with 10 bases between. This CDR3 is built from 12 residues. The origin of this receptor is a woman at least 80 years old with active or convalescent COVID-19. The V call is TRBV30, the J call TRBJ1-4, with a tentative D call TRBD1 (5 bases). Material: peripheral blood. The CDR3 DNA reads TGTGCCCGCGGGACTCCTAATGAAAAACTGTTTTTT. Protein sequence: CARGTPNEKLFF. Looking up the rest from reference TRBV30 and TRBJ1-4 gives the full variable domain: SQTIHQWPATLVQPVGSPLSLECTVEGTSNPNLYWYRQAAGRGLQLLFYSVGIGQISSEVPQNLSASRPQDRQFILSSKKLLLSDSGFYLCARGTPNEKLFFGSGTQLSVL.